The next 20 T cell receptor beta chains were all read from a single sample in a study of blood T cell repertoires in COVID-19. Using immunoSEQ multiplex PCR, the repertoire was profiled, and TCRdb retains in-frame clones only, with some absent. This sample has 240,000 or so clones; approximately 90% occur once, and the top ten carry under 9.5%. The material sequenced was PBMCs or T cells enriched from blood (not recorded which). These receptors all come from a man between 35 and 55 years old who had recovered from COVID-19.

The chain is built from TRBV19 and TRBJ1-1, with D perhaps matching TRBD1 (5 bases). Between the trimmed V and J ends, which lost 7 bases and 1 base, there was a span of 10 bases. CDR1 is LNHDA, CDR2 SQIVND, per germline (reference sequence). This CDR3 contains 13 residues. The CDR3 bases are TGTGCCAGTACCAGGACATCGAACACTGAAGCTTTCTTT. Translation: CASTRTSNTEAFF.

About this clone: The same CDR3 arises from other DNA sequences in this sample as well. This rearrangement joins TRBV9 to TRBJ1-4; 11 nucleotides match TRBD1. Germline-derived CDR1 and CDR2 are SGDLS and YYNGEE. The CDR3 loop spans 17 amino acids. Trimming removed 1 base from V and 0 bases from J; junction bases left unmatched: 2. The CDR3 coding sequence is TGTGCCAGCAGCGTATCGGGACAGGGGGCAACTAATGAAAAACTGTTTTTT. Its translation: CASSVSGQGATNEKLFF.

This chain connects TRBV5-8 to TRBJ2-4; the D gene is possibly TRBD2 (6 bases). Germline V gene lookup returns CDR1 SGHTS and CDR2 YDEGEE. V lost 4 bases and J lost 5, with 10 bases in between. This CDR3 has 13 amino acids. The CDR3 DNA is TGTGCCAGCAGCCGCGGGGCTGAAAACATTCAGTACTTC. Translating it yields CASSRGAENIQYF.

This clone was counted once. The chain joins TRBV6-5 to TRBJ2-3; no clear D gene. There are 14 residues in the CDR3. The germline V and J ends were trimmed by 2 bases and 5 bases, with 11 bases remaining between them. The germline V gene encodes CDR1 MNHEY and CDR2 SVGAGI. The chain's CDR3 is CASSYLSSGDTQYF. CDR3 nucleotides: TGTGCCAGCAGTTACCTCTCGTCCGGAGATACGCAGTATTTT.

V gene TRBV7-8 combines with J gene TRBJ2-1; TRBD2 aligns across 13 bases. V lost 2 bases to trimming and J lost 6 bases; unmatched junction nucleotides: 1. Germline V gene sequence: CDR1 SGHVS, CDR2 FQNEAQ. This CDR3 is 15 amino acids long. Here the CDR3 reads CASSLRLAGGNEQFF. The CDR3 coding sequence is TGTGCCAGCAGCTTAAGACTAGCGGGGGGCAATGAGCAGTTCTTC.

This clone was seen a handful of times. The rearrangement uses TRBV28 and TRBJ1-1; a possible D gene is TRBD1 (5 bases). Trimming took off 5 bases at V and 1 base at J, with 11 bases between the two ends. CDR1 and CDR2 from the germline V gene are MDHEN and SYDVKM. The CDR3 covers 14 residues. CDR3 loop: CASSRIDRNTEAFF. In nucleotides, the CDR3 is TGTGCCAGCAGTCGGATAGACAGGAACACTGAAGCTTTCTTT. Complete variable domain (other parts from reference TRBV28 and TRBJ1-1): DVKVTQSSRYLVKRTGEKVFLECVQDMDHENMFWYRQDPGLGLRLIYFSYDVKMKEKGDIPEGYSVSREKKERFSLILESASTNQTSMYLCASSRIDRNTEAFFGQGTRLTVV.

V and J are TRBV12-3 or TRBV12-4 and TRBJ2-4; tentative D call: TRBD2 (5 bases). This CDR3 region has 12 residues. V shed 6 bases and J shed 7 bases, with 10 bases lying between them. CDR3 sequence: CASSGIPNIQYF. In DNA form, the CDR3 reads TGTGCCAGCAGCGGGATCCCTAACATTCAGTACTTC.

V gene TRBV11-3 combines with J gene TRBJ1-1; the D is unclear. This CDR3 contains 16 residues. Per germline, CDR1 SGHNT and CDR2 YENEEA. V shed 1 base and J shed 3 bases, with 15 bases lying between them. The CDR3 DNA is TGTGCCAGCAGCTTAGTTCCGGGAGAAAAAGACACTGAAGCTTTCTTT. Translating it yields CASSLVPGEKDTEAFF. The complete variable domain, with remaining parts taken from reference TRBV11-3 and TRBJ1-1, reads EAGVVQSPRYKIIEKKQPVAFWCNPISGHNTLYWYLQNLGQGPELLIRYENEEAVDDSQLPKDRFSAERLKGVDSTLKIQPAELGDSAVYLCASSLVPGEKDTEAFFGQGTRLTVV.

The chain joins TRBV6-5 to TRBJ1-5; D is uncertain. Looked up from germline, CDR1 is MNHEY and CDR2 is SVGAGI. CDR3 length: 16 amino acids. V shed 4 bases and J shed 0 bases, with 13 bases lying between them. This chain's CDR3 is CASSSLRVGSNQPQHF. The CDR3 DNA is TGTGCCAGCAGTTCCCTCCGGGTCGGTAGCAATCAGCCCCAGCATTTT.

The CDR3 DNA is TGTGCCAGCAGCTCCCTCTTCTATGGCTACACCTTC. It codes for CASSSLFYGYTF. This chain joins TRBV5-6 and TRBJ1-2; D is uncertain. The V gene's germline CDR1 is SGHDT and CDR2 YYEEEE. The CDR3 length is 12 residues. V was trimmed by 3 bases and J by 4 bases, leaving 7 bases between them.

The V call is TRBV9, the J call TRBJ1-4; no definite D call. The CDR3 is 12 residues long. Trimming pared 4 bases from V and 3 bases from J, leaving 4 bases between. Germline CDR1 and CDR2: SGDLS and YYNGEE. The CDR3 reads CASSPSNEKLFF. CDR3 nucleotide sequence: TGTGCCAGCAGCCCCTCTAATGAAAAACTGTTTTTT.

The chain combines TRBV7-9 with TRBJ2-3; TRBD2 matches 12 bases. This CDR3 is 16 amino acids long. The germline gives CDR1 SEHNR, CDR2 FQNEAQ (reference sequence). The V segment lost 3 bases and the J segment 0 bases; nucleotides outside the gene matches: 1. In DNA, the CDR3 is TGTGCCAGCAGCTTGACTAGCGGGGGCAGCACAGATACGCAGTATTTT. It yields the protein CASSLTSGGSTDTQYF.

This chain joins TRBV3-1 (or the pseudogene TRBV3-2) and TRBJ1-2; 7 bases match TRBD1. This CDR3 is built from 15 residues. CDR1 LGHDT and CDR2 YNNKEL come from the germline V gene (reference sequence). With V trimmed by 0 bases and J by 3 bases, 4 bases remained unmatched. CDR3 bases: TGTGCCAGCAGCCAAGAAGGACAGGTCTACTATGGCTACACCTTC. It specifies CASSQEGQVYYGYTF.

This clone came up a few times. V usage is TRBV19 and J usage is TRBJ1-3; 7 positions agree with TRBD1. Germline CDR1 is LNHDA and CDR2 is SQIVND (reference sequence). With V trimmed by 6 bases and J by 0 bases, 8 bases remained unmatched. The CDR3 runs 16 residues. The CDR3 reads CASSRDSLFSGNTIYF. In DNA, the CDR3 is TGTGCCAGTAGCCGGGACAGCCTCTTCTCTGGAAACACCATATATTTT.

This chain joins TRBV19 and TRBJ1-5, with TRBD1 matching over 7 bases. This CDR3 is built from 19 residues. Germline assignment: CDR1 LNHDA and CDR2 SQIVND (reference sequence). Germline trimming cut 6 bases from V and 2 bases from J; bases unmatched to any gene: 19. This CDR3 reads CASSPTLQGLNIGNQPQHF. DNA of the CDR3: TGTGCCAGTAGCCCCACTCTACAGGGGCTGAATATAGGCAATCAGCCCCAGCATTTT.

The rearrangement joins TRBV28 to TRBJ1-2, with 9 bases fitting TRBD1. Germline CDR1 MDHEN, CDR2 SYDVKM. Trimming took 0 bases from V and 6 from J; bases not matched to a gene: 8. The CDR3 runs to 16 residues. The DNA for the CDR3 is TGTGCCAGCAGTTTATGGGGGGACAGGGCCGGAGATGGCTACACCTTC. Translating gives CASSLWGDRAGDGYTF.

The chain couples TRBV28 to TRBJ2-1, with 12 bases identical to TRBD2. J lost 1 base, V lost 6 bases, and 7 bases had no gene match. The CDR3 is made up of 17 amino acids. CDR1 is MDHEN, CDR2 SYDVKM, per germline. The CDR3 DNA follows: TGTGCCAGCAGCCCCAGACTAGCGGGAGTGTCCTACAATGAGCAGTTCTTC. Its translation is CASSPRLAGVSYNEQFF.

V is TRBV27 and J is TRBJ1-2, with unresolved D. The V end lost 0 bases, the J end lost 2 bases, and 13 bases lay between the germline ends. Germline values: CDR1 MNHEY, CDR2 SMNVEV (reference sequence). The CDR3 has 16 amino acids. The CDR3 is CASSLSSGLRNYGYTF. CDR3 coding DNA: TGTGCCAGCAGTTTATCTTCAGGCCTACGGAACTATGGCTACACCTTC.

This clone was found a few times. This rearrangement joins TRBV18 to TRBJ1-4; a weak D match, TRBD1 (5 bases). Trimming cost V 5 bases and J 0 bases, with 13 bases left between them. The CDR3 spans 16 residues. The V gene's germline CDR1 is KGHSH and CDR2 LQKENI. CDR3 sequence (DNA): TGTGCCAGCTCAAAAAGGACGGACACAACTAATGAAAAACTGTTTTTT. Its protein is CASSKRTDTTNEKLFF.

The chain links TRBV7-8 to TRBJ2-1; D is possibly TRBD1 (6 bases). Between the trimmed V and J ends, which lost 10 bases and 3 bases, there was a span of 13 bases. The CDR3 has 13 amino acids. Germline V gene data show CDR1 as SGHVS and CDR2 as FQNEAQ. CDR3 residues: CATHRQDYNEQFF. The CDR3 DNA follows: TGTGCCACCCACCGACAGGACTACAATGAGCAGTTCTTC.